This TCR beta chain stems from a study of T cells expressing NK-cell markers (dated by TCRdb to about 2020). About the investigation overall: In sorted CD3+CD56+NKG2C+, CD3+CD56+NKG2C- and CD3+CD56-NKG2C+ T-cell subsets from about eight donors, TCR beta-chain repertoires were profiled. The libraries were sequenced on Illumina HiSeq 2000/2500, MiSeq or NextSeq, producing 2 x 150 bp reads. Of the eight sequenced donors, seven were found to be HCMV-seropositive and one was found to be HCMV-seronegative. All eight donors whose samples were sequenced were randomly selected healthy volunteers, three of them men and five women.

The research as a whole found: Whether the expanded NKG2C-expressing T cell clones were specific for HCMV antigens remained unclear. Those dominant clonotypes were again the most abundant among CD3+CD56-NKG2C+ cells in a handful of donors, at roughly 25-60.1%. For about 6 donors, the dominant CD3+CD56+NKG2C+ clonotypes were among the top 10 CD8+ clonotypes and accounted for roughly 1.0-7.5% of CD8+ T cells.

Comment on this clonotype: Its antigen target is currently unknown.

HCMV-specific IgG was detected in serum with a commercial ELISA kit to determine HCMV serostatus. Peripheral blood mononuclear cells were isolated from blood by Ficoll density gradient centrifugation. Sequencer: Illumina HiSeq 2000. The TCR beta cDNA libraries were made using 5'RACE template switching, a step that added both a universal primer site and unique molecular identifiers. cDNA synthesis was primed from the TCR beta constant segment and was followed by two successive PCR amplification steps. Under the source paper's analysis protocol: MIGEC was used to demultiplex reads and group the reads by UMI, and MiTCR was used to assemble and quantify clonotypes. To exclude erroneous sequences, any TCR cDNA sequence not supported by at least two reads was discarded. The tcR package was used for downstream repertoire analysis, and clonotypes were matched across fractions by CDR3 nucleotide sequence plus V segment. VDJmatch was used to annotate antigen specificity against VDJdb, with one amino acid substitution in CDR3 allowed. TCRdb reprocessed the reads, so every CDR3 protein sequence counts as one entry and DNA is not shown. The V and J calls and clone size are TCRdb's, not the authors'. This specimen's table enumerates roughly 160,000 distinct CDR3 sequences. The ten largest make up roughly 21% of the sample.

Taken from the germline V gene (reference sequence), the CDR1 and CDR2 loops are SGHNT and YYREEE. From its cysteine to its phenylalanine, the CDR3 spans 15 amino acids. DNA was not recorded. The receptor was derived from a man between 18 and 69 years old in good health. Sequenced material: blood T cells: a sorted CD56 or NKG2C T cell subset, CD4+ or CD8+ T cells, or bulk PBMC T cells (not recorded which). The V and J segments used are TRBV5-4 and TRBJ2-7; the D gene TCRdb calls, TRBD1, cannot be checked with no DNA. CDR3 loop: CASSFSDGGANEQYF.